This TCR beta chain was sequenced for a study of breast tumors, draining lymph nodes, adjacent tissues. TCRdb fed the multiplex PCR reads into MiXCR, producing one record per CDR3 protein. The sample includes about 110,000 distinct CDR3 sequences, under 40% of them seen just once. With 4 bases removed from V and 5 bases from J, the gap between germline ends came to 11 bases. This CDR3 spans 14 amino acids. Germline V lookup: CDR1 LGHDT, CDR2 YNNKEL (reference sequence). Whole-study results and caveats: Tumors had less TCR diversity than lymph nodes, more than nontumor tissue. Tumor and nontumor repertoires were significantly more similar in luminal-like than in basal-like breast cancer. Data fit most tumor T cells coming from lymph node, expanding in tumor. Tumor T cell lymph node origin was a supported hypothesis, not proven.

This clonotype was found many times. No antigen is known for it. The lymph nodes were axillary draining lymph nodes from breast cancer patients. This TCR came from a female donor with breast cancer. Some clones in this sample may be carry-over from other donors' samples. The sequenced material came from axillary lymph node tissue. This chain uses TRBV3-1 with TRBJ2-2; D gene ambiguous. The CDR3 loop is CASSLWAETGELFF. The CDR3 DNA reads TGTGCCAGCAGCCTTTGGGCCGAGACCGGGGAGCTGTTTTTT.